The present T cell receptor (beta chain) was sequenced within a study of blood T cells in healthy people across ages. Study details: About one barcoded beta molecule per two T cells was the capture yield of template switching. Whole-study results and caveats: With age, beta diversity per million T cells declined roughly linearly, significantly by 30 to 50.

This CDR3 spans 15 amino acids. Deletions cut 0 bases from V and 3 bases from J, with 9 bases between. Per germline, CDR1 SGHTA and CDR2 FQGNSA. As to this clonotype: What it binds is unknown.

Alongside a J-beta primer mix, a sample-barcoded 5' primer served in a second PCR lasting about 7 to 12 cycles. One entry per CDR3 protein results from TCRdb running MiXCR on the 5' RACE reads. In the table there are about 680,000 distinct CDR3 sequences, over 45% of which are singletons. The TCR sequence derives from a woman aged 55-70 years in good health. The sequenced sample consisted of blood. The rearrangement uses TRBV7-2 and TRBJ2-1, with TRBD2 as a possible D gene (6 bases). CDR3 sequence: CASSLAGGDYNEQFF. CDR3 nucleotides: TGTGCCAGCAGCTTAGCGGGGGGAGACTACAATGAGCAGTTCTTC.